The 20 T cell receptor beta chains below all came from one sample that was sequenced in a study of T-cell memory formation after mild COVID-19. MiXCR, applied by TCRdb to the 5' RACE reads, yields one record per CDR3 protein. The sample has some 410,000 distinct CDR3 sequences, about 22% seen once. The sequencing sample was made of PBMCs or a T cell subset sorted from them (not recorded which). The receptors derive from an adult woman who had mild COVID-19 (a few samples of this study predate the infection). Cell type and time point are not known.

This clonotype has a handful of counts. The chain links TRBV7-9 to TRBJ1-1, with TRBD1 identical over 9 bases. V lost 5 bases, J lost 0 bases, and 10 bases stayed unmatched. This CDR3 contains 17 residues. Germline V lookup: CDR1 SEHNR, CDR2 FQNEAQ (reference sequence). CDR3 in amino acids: CASSPRRDRVMNTEAFF. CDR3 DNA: TGTGCCAGCAGCCCTCGCCGGGACAGGGTGATGAACACTGAAGCTTTCTTT.

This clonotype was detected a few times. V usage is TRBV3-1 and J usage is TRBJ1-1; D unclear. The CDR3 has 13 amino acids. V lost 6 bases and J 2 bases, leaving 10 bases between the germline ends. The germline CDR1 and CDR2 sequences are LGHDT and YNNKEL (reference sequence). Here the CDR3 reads CASRFGENTEAFF. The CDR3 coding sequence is TGTGCCAGCAGGTTCGGGGAAAACACTGAAGCTTTCTTT. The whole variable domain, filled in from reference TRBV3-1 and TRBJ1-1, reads DTAVSQTPKYLVTQMGNDKSIKCEQNLGHDTMYWYKQDSKKFLKIMFSYNNKELIINETVPNRFSPKSPDKAHLNLHINSLELGDSAVYFCASRFGENTEAFFGQGTRLTVV.

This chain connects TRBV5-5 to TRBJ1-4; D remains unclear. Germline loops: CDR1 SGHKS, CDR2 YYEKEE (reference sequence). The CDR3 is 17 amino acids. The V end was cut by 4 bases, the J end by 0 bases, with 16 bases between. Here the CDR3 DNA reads TGTGCCAGCAGCCAAGACCTAAACTCTGCAACTAATGAAAAACTGTTTTTT. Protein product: CASSQDLNSATNEKLFF.

The CDR3 DNA follows: TGTGCCAGCAGTCCCGGGGCGCGGACTGAAGCTTTCTTT. It yields the protein CASSPGARTEAFF. The chain joins TRBV12-3 or TRBV12-4 to TRBJ1-1; D perhaps matches TRBD1 (5 bases). V shed 5 bases and J shed 5 bases, with 12 bases lying between them. The CDR3 is 13 residues long.

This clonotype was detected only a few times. The CDR3 spells CASSRSWQGNTEAFF. CDR3 nucleotide sequence: TGTGCCAGCAGCCGGTCGTGGCAGGGGAACACTGAAGCTTTCTTT. V and J are TRBV3-1 and TRBJ1-1, with D possibly TRBD1 on 5 matching bases. In germline, CDR1 is LGHDT, CDR2 YNNKEL (reference sequence). Trimming took off 4 bases at V and 1 base at J, with 13 bases between the two ends. The CDR3 runs to 15 residues.

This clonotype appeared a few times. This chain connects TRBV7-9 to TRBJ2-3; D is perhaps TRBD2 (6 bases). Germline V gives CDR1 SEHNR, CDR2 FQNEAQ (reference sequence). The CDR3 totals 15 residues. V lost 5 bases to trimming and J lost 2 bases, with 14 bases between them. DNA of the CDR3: TGTGCCAGCAGCGACGTTAGCGGAAACACAGATACGCAGTATTTT. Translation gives CASSDVSGNTDTQYF.

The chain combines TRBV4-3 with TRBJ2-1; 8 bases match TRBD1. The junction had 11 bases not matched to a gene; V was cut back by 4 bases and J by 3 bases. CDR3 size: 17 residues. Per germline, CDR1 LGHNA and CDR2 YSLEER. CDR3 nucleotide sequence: TGCGCCAGCAGCCCAGGGATTGCCAGGGGGCTCTACAATGAGCAGTTCTTC. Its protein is CASSPGIARGLYNEQFF.

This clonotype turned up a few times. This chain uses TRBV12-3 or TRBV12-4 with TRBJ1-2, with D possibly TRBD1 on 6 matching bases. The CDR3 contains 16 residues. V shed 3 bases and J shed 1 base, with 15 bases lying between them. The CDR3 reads CASSFEDSYLNYGYTF. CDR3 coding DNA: TGTGCCAGCAGTTTCGAGGACAGCTACCTTAACTATGGCTACACCTTC.

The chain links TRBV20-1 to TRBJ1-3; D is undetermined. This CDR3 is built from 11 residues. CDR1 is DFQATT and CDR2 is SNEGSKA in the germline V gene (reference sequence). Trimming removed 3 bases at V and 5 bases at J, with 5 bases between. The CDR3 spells CSARIRNTIYF. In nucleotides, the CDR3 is TGCAGTGCTAGGATTCGAAACACCATATATTTT.

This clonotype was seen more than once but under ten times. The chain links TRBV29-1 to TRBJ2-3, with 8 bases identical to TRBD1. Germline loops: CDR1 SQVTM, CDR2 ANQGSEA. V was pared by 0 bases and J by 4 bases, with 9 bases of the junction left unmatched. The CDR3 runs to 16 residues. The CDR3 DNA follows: TGCAGCGTTGAAGATCTCCAGGGGGCGCCGGCAGATACGCAGTATTTT. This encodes CSVEDLQGAPADTQYF.

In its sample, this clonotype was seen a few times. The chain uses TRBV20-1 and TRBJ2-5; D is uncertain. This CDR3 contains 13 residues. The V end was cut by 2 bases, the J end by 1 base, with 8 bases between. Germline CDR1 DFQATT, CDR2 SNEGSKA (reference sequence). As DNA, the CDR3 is TGCAGTGCTAGATACGGAGTCCAAGAGACCCAGTACTTC. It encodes CSARYGVQETQYF.

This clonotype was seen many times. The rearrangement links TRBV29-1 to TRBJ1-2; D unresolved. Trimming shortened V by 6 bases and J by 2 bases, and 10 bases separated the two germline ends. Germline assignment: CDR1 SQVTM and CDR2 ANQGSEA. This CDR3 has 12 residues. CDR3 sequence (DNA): TGCAGCGTCTTGACGGGAAACTATGGCTACACCTTC. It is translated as CSVLTGNYGYTF.

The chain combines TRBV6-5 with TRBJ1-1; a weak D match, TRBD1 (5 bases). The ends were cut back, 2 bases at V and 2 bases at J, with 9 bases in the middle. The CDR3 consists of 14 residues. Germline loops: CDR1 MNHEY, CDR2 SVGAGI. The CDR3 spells CASSYRDHNTEAFF. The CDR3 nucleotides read TGTGCCAGCAGTTACAGGGACCACAACACTGAAGCTTTCTTT.

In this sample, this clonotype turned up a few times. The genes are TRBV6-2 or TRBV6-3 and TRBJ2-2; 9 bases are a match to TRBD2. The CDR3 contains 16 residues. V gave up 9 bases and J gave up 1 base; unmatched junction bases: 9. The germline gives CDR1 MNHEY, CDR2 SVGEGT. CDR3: CASSSPAGGNTGELFF. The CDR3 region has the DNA TGTGCCAGTAGCAGTCCAGCGGGGGGGAACACCGGGGAGCTGTTTTTT.

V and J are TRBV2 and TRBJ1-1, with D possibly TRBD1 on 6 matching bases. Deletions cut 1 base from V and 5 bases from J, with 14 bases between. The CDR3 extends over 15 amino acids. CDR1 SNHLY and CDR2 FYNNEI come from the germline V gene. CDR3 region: CASSEGLRRGTEAFF. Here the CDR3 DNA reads TGTGCCAGCAGTGAAGGGTTACGGAGGGGGACTGAAGCTTTCTTT.

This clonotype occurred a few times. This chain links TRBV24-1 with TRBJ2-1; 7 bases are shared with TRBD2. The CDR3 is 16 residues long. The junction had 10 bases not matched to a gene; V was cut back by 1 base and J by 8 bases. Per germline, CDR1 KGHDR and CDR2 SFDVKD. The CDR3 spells CATSDLFRGSRHEQFF. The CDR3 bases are TGTGCCACCAGTGATTTATTCCGCGGGAGTCGGCATGAGCAGTTCTTC.

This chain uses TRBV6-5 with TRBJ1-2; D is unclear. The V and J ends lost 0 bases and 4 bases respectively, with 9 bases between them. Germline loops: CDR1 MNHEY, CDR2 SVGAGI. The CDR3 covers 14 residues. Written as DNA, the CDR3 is TGTGCCAGCAGTTACTCTTTTGCCGGCTATGGCTACACCTTC. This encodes CASSYSFAGYGYTF.

The CDR3 here is CASSGRTSPTQYF. The DNA of the CDR3 is TGTGCCAGCAGCGGGAGGACTAGCCCAACGCAGTATTTT. This chain uses TRBV9 with TRBJ2-3, with 8 bases fitting TRBD2. Germline loops: CDR1 SGDLS, CDR2 YYNGEE. The CDR3 loop spans 13 amino acids. Trimming removed 3 bases from V and 9 bases from J; junction bases left unmatched: 6. The full variable domain, its missing parts supplied by reference TRBV9 and TRBJ2-3, is DSGVTQTPKHLITATGQRVTLRCSPRSGDLSVYWYQQSLDQGLQFLIQYYNGEERAKGNILERFSAQQFPDLHSELNLSSLELGDSALYFCASSGRTSPTQYFGPGTRLTVL.

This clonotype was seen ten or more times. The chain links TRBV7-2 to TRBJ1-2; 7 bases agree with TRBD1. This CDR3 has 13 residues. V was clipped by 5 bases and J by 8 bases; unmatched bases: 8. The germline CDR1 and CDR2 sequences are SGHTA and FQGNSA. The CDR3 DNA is TGTGCCAGCAGCCTTGGACAGGTTGGAGGCTACACCTTC. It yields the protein CASSLGQVGGYTF.

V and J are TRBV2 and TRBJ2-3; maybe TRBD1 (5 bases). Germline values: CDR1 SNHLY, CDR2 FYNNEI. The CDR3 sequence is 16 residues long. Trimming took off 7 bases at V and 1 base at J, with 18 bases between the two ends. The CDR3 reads CASNQGHYQGTDTQYF. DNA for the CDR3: TGTGCCAGCAACCAGGGTCACTATCAGGGCACAGATACGCAGTATTTT.